This TCR beta chain was identified in a study of blood T cell repertoires in COVID-19. Study-level background: Whether acute or convalescent, the COVID-19 samples came from the United States, Italy and Spain. T cells, B-cell-depleted T cells, or PBMCs provided the cDNA or gDNA that served as material.

In the source study's methods: Amplification from reference gene primers served as the basis for estimated nucleated cell counts. Sequencing used immunoSEQ multiplex PCR; TCRdb keeps in-frame clones, though not all of them. V and J calls and clone size are copied from that table; D and trimming were computed from the DNA. The sample holds about 49,000 clones, roughly nine tenths seen once. V dropped 5 bases and J dropped 5 bases, with 22 bases sitting between them. The germline V gene encodes CDR1 SEHNR and CDR2 FQNEAQ (reference sequence). This CDR3 region has 16 residues. The TCR sequence derives from a man aged 35 to 55 with active COVID-19. Sequenced: peripheral blood. The chain carries TRBV7-9 and TRBJ2-7; a possible D gene is TRBD1 (5 bases). Here the CDR3 reads CASSIPQTVRVDEQYF. The CDR3 DNA sequence: TGTGCCAGCAGCATCCCGCAGACAGTCCGGGTCGACGAGCAGTACTTC.